A single sample gave rise to the 27 T cell receptor beta chains below, sequenced in a study of T-cell memory formation after mild COVID-19. TCRdb redid the calling of the 5' RACE reads with MiXCR, one entry per CDR3 protein. The top ten hold roughly 21% of the sample, which has about 300,000 distinct CDR3 sequences, roughly 19% seen once. The material sequenced was PBMCs or a T cell subset sorted from them (not recorded which). All receptors derive from a man between 18 and 35 years old who had mild COVID-19 (a few samples of this study predate the infection). Cell type and time point are not known.

The gene calls are TRBV7-2 and TRBJ2-1, with 11 bases lining up with TRBD2. Germline CDR1 is SGHTA and CDR2 is FQGNSA. CDR3 length: 17 amino acids. Unmatched junction bases numbered 8, after V lost 3 bases and J lost 4 bases. CDR3 sequence reads: CASSFGLAGGRYNEQFF. The DNA for the CDR3 is TGTGCCAGCAGCTTTGGGTTAGCGGGGGGGCGTTACAATGAGCAGTTCTTC.

This clonotype has only a few counts. The gene calls are TRBV4-3 and TRBJ2-5, with D tentatively TRBD2 (5 bases). Per the germline V gene, CDR1 is LGHNA and CDR2 is YSLEER. The V end lost 4 bases, the J end lost 7 bases, and 10 bases lay between the germline ends. There are 12 residues in the CDR3. This chain's CDR3 is CASSPHGGTQYF. CDR3 DNA sequence: TGCGCCAGCAGCCCGCACGGAGGGACCCAGTACTTC.

This clonotype was observed a few times. The rearrangement uses TRBV3-1 and TRBJ2-7; 9 bases map to TRBD1. V dropped 3 bases and J dropped 5; count of bases not matched to a gene: 2. This CDR3 has 13 amino acids. Germline V gene lookup returns CDR1 LGHDT and CDR2 YNNKEL (reference sequence). DNA of the CDR3: TGTGCCAGCAGCCAGGGACAGGGAAACGAGCAGTACGTC. This encodes CASSQGQGNEQYV.

V gene TRBV11-2 combines with J gene TRBJ1-1, with D possibly TRBD1 on 5 matching bases. Germline V gene lookup returns CDR1 SGHAT and CDR2 FQNNGV. The CDR3 length is 16 residues. The V gene lost 4 bases and the J gene lost 2 bases, with 17 bases spanning the gap. The CDR3 reads CASSSILEGPNTEAFF. The CDR3 DNA sequence: TGTGCCAGCAGCTCCATACTGGAGGGACCTAACACTGAAGCTTTCTTT.

This clonotype has only one observation. The chain's CDR3 is CAYEFRGGEAFF. The CDR3 bases are TGTGCCTACGAGTTTCGGGGGGGTGAAGCTTTCTTT. The chain is built from TRBV30 and TRBJ1-1; D is perhaps TRBD1 (5 bases). V shed 7 bases and J shed 7 bases, with 16 bases lying between them. The CDR3 consists of 12 residues. Germline CDR1 is GTSNPN and CDR2 is SVGIG (reference sequence).

This clonotype was seen a handful of times. The chain couples TRBV29-1 to TRBJ1-3; 8 nucleotides line up with TRBD1. The CDR3 runs to 15 residues. The V segment lost 6 bases and the J segment 1 base; nucleotides outside the gene matches: 8. The germline gives CDR1 SQVTM, CDR2 ANQGSEA. Here the CDR3 DNA reads TGCAGCGTCGGACAGGGTAACCTGTCTGGAAACACCATATATTTT. Its protein product is CSVGQGNLSGNTIYF.

This chain uses TRBV19 with TRBJ1-2, with a possible D match to TRBD1 (6 bases). Germline V gene lookup returns CDR1 LNHDA and CDR2 SQIVND (reference sequence). Trimming pared 6 bases from V and 3 bases from J, leaving 14 bases between. There are 14 residues in the CDR3. The CDR3, as DNA: TGTGCCAGTAGGCGGACAGATTCGGACTATGGCTACACCTTC. As protein: CASRRTDSDYGYTF. The full variable domain, in which reference TRBV19 and TRBJ1-2 provide the parts outside the CDR3, is DGGITQSPKYLFRKEGQNVTLSCEQNLNHDAMYWYRQDPGQGLRLIYYSQIVNDFQKGDIAEGYSVSREKKESFPLTVTSAQKNPTAFYLCASRRTDSDYGYTFGSGTRLTVV.

A single count supports this clonotype. This chain uses TRBV7-2 with TRBJ1-6; tentatively, D is TRBD1 (5 bases). V was shortened by 1 base and J by 7 bases, with 8 bases between the two germline ends. The CDR3 covers 14 residues. The germline gives CDR1 SGHTA, CDR2 FQGNSA. CDR3 sequence (DNA): TGTGCCAGCAGCTTAGTCCGGACAAATTCACCCCTCCACTTT. Translating gives CASSLVRTNSPLHF.

This clonotype was seen ten or more times. The CDR3 region is CASSAQGEGGYTF. In nucleotides, the CDR3 is TGCGCCAGCAGCGCGCAGGGGGAAGGAGGCTACACCTTC. The V call is TRBV5-1, the J call TRBJ1-2; 7 nucleotides align to TRBD1. The trim removed 4 bases at V and 8 bases at J, leaving 8 bases unmatched. Per the germline V gene, CDR1 is SGHRS and CDR2 is YFSETQ. The CDR3 is made up of 13 amino acids.

The chain joins TRBV29-1 to TRBJ2-3; D may be TRBD2 (6 bases). The germline CDR1 and CDR2 sequences are SQVTM and ANQGSEA. Deletions cut 4 bases from V and 4 bases from J, with 15 bases between. This CDR3 spans 14 amino acids. The DNA of the CDR3 is TGCAGCGTTGGACGACTAGGCGATCCAGATACGCAGTATTTT. It encodes CSVGRLGDPDTQYF.

The chain employs TRBV6-5 and TRBJ2-6; weak D call: TRBD2 (5 bases). CDR1 and CDR2 (germline): MNHEY, SVGAGI. The CDR3 is 19 residues long. V lost 7 bases to trimming and J lost 0 bases, with 22 bases between them. In DNA form, the CDR3 reads TGTGCCAGCAAGACCCAGCGGTATTATGGGAGCTCTGGGGCCAACGTCCTGACTTTC. This sequence encodes CASKTQRYYGSSGANVLTF.

The count of this clonotype is one. This chain joins TRBV7-9 and TRBJ2-7; 8 bases line up with TRBD1. This CDR3 is 13 amino acids long. The V and J ends lost 8 bases and 2 bases, in that order; junction bases with no gene match: 5. CDR1 is SEHNR, CDR2 FQNEAQ, per germline (reference sequence). CDR3 bases: TGTGCCAGCGGGGGGACAGGTGCCTACGAGCAGTACTTC. Residues: CASGGTGAYEQYF.

Here the CDR3 reads CSAREGVHNEQFF. CDR3 sequence (DNA): TGCAGTGCTAGAGAGGGGGTCCACAATGAGCAGTTCTTC. This chain connects TRBV20-1 to TRBJ2-1; D possibly uses TRBD1 or TRBD2 (5 bases each). V lost 0 bases and J 5 bases, leaving 8 bases between the germline ends. CDR3 length: 13 residues. Germline-derived CDR1 and CDR2 are DFQATT and SNEGSKA (reference sequence).

The chain combines TRBV10-3 with TRBJ2-3, with D possibly TRBD1 on 6 matching bases. Trimming pared 7 bases from V and 4 bases from J, leaving 15 bases between. Per germline, CDR1 ENHRY and CDR2 SYGVKD. This CDR3 spans 14 amino acids. The DNA of the CDR3 is TGTGCCATCACCCCGAGGACAGATTCAGATACGCAGTATTTT. Translation: CAITPRTDSDTQYF.

This clonotype was detected only a few times. The V gene is TRBV5-1, the J gene TRBJ1-2; 8 nucleotides line up with TRBD1. The CDR3 is 16 residues long. V lost 4 bases to trimming and J lost 5 bases; unmatched junction nucleotides: 13. In germline, CDR1 is SGHRS, CDR2 YFSETQ. CDR3 nucleotide sequence: TGCGCCAGCAGCACAGGACAGGGCCCAATAAAGTATGGCTACACCTTC. Its protein is CASSTGQGPIKYGYTF.

This clonotype was seen a few times. J is TRBJ2-1 and V is TRBV9; D is tentatively TRBD1 or TRBD2 (5 bases each). This CDR3 has 18 residues. The germline V and J ends were trimmed by 0 bases and 6 bases, with 22 bases remaining between them. Germline V gene lookup returns CDR1 SGDLS and CDR2 YYNGEE. CDR3 DNA: TGTGCCAGCAGCGTAGTGCCAGGGACGGGTCCCATTCCCAATGAGCAGTTCTTC. Protein product: CASSVVPGTGPIPNEQFF. The variable domain in full, with the rest retrieved from reference TRBV9 and TRBJ2-1, is DSGVTQTPKHLITATGQRVTLRCSPRSGDLSVYWYQQSLDQGLQFLIQYYNGEERAKGNILERFSAQQFPDLHSELNLSSLELGDSALYFCASSVVPGTGPIPNEQFFGPGTRLTVL.

This clonotype appeared a few times. The chain combines TRBV12-3 or TRBV12-4 with TRBJ1-2, with TRBD1 as a possible D gene (6 bases). The germline V and J ends were trimmed by 0 bases and 4 bases, with 9 bases remaining between them. This CDR3 region has 14 residues. The CDR3 DNA reads TGTGCCAGCAGTTTAGCGACAGGCCCCTATGGCTACACCTTC. Residues: CASSLATGPYGYTF.

The sample holds one count of this clonotype. The rearrangement uses TRBV3-1 and TRBJ2-1; a weak D match, TRBD2 (7 bases). Germline V gives CDR1 LGHDT, CDR2 YNNKEL (reference sequence). The CDR3 runs to 16 residues. Between the trimmed V and J ends, which lost 2 bases and 9 bases, there was a span of 20 bases. The CDR3: CASSQRGAGPKSEQFF. The CDR3 DNA reads as TGTGCCAGCAGCCAACGGGGGGCCGGTCCGAAGAGTGAGCAGTTCTTC.

This clonotype was observed a few times. This chain joins TRBV5-1 and TRBJ2-2; no clear D gene. Trimming took off 1 base at V and 6 bases at J, with 10 bases between the two ends. Germline CDR1 is SGHRS and CDR2 is YFSETQ. There are 14 residues in the CDR3. CDR3 nucleotide sequence: TGCGCCAGCAGCTTGCTTCCTGCAGCCGGGGAGCTGTTTTTT. Its translation is CASSLLPAAGELFF. Full variable domain (remainder filled in from reference TRBV5-1 and TRBJ2-2): KAGVTQTPRYLIKTRGQQVTLSCSPISGHRSVSWYQQTPGQGLQFLFEYFSETQRNKGNFPGRFSGRQFSNSRSEMNVSTLELGDSALYLCASSLLPAAGELFFGEGSRLTVL.

This clonotype was detected many times. The V and J genes are TRBV5-1 and TRBJ2-3; 12 bases are shared with TRBD2. V lost 2 bases and J lost 4; bases outside the gene matches: 11. The CDR3 loop spans 18 amino acids. Germline-derived CDR1 and CDR2 are SGHRS and YFSETQ. The CDR3 bases are TGCGCCAGCAGCTTCCTAGCGGGGGGGCCTATCGGCCCAGATACGCAGTATTTT. Amino acids: CASSFLAGGPIGPDTQYF.

The J gene is TRBJ2-7, the V gene TRBV5-4; 7 bases line up with TRBD1. V trimming: 4 bases; J trimming: 0 bases; junction bases outside the gene matches: 7. CDR1 and CDR2 (germline): SGHNT, YYREEE (reference sequence). The CDR3 is made up of 15 amino acids. CDR3 sequence (DNA): TGTGCCAGCAGCGCCGACAGGGTGAGCTCCTACGAGCAGTACGTC. This sequence encodes CASSADRVSSYEQYV.

V and J are TRBV4-3 and TRBJ2-7, with D tentatively TRBD1 (5 bases). The CDR3 length is 15 residues. Per germline, CDR1 LGHNA and CDR2 YSLEER. With 1 base removed from V and 4 bases from J, the gap between germline ends came to 14 bases. CDR3 coding DNA: TGCGCCAGCAGCCAAGGCCAGGGATGGTTGTACGAGCAGTACTTC. It specifies CASSQGQGWLYEQYF.

J is TRBJ2-3 and V is TRBV6-5; D may be TRBD1 (6 bases). Per germline, CDR1 MNHEY and CDR2 SVGAGI. Trimming shortened V by 5 bases and J by 10 bases, and 13 bases separated the two germline ends. CDR3 size: 12 residues. DNA for the CDR3: TGTGCCAGCAGTGCCAGGGGCCCGGCGCAGTATTTT. Its translation: CASSARGPAQYF.

This clonotype was detected only once. The chain combines TRBV25-1 with TRBJ1-1; 8 nucleotides align to TRBD1. V gave up 7 bases and J gave up 0 bases; unmatched junction bases: 13. CDR3 size: 17 residues. Germline CDR1 is MGHDK and CDR2 is SYGVNS. The CDR3 nucleotides are TGTGCCAGCACCCGTGGGGCAGGGGGCCCCTTGAACACTGAAGCTTTCTTT. Its translation is CASTRGAGGPLNTEAFF.

This clonotype was detected a few times. This chain joins TRBV7-6 and TRBJ2-5, with 8 bases lining up with TRBD1. Germline V gene sequence: CDR1 SGHVS, CDR2 FNYEAQ. With V trimmed by 3 bases and J by 3 bases, 3 bases remained unmatched. This CDR3 is 14 amino acids long. The CDR3 nucleotides are TGTGCCAGCAGCTTTCCGGGACAGGAAGAGACCCAGTACTTC. Translating it yields CASSFPGQEETQYF.

This clonotype was seen only a few times. The CDR3 region has the DNA TGTGCCACCCGGGACAGGGAGGGCGGGGAGCTGTTTTTT. It yields the protein CATRDREGGELFF. The J gene is TRBJ2-2, the V gene TRBV2, with 9 bases aligning to TRBD1. Unmatched junction bases numbered 7, after V lost 10 bases and J lost 7 bases. Germline values: CDR1 SNHLY, CDR2 FYNNEI. This CDR3 has 13 amino acids.

Many counts were recorded for this clonotype. CDR3 DNA sequence: TGTGCCAGTATGCATCCGTTAACAGATACGCAGTATTTT. Translation: CASMHPLTDTQYF. This chain connects TRBV7-9 to TRBJ2-3; D is unclear. Germline CDR1 reads SEHNR; CDR2 reads FQNEAQ (reference sequence). The CDR3 consists of 13 residues. Trimming stripped 9 bases from V and 3 bases from J, with 13 bases between.